A single T cell receptor (beta chain) is shown here with its context. What it binds is unknown. The sample originates from a study of T cell responses to AZD1222 COVID-19 vaccine. Study information: Both about-4-week and about-12-week second-dose recipients were combined. Study-level points and caveats: Spike-specific TCR breadth and depth were elevated following two AZD1222 doses. Donors, mostly white British, included more females; clonal diversity was possibly underestimated.

Trimming removed 5 bases from V and 0 bases from J, with 11 bases in between. The CDR3 is made up of 15 amino acids. Germline CDR1 reads SGHVS; CDR2 reads FQNEAQ. TCRdb's copy holds only in-frame clones and misses some; the assay was immunoSEQ multiplex PCR. The top ten clones hold roughly 1.3% of a sample with about 210,000 clones, approximately 92% of them seen once. The sequencing used peripheral blood, collected on day 0 of AZD1222 vaccination. V usage is TRBV7-8 and J usage is TRBJ1-5; the D gene is possibly TRBD1 (6 bases). This receptor was taken from an adult in good health. DNA for the CDR3: TGTGCCAGCAGCCGGGACACCGTTAGCAATCAGCCCCAGCATTTT. It translates to CASSRDTVSNQPQHF.